A single sample gave rise to the 21 T cell receptor beta chains below, sequenced in a study of blood T cell repertoires in COVID-19. Only in-frame clones appear in the TCRdb table, and some are missing; sequencing was by immunoSEQ multiplex PCR. The repertoire has 250,000 to 300,000 clones, roughly 87% of them found once; the top ten carry 2% to 2.5%. The sample was peripheral blood. The source of these receptors is a woman aged 45-65 years who had recovered from COVID-19.

This sequence joins TRBV3-1 (or the pseudogene TRBV3-2) and TRBJ2-7, with TRBD1 as a possible D gene (5 bases). V was pared by 4 bases and J by 2 bases, with 18 bases between. The CDR3 is 16 amino acids. Germline CDR1 LGHDT, CDR2 YNNKEL (reference sequence). The CDR3 DNA follows: TGTGCCAGCAGCCCAAGACAGAACTCCCCAACCTACGAGCAGTACTTC. Translation: CASSPRQNSPTYEQYF.

The V gene is TRBV14, the J gene TRBJ1-2; D may be TRBD1 (6 bases). Looked up from germline, CDR1 is SGHDN and CDR2 is FVKESK. This CDR3 contains 15 residues. V lost 0 bases and J lost 5, with 13 bases in between. CDR3 in amino acids: CASSQEGRGRYGYTF. The DNA for the CDR3 is TGTGCCAGCAGCCAAGAGGGCAGGGGACGATATGGCTACACCTTC. The entire variable domain, with the rest obtained from reference TRBV14 and TRBJ1-2, is as follows: EAGVTQFPSHSVIEKGQTVTLRCDPISGHDNLYWYRRVMGKEIKFLLHFVKESKQDESGMPNNRFLAERTGGTYSTLKVQPAELEDSGVYFCASSQEGRGRYGYTFGSGTRLTVV.

The J gene is TRBJ1-1, the V gene TRBV18; 8 nucleotides match TRBD1. V was pared by 2 bases and J by 1 base, with 0 bases of the junction left unmatched. The CDR3 is made up of 14 amino acids. Germline CDR1 reads KGHSH; CDR2 reads LQKENI. CDR3 residues: CASSPGQGNTEAFF. The CDR3 DNA sequence: TGTGCCAGCTCACCAGGACAGGGGAACACTGAAGCTTTCTTT. Full variable domain (outside the CDR3, taken from reference TRBV18 and TRBJ1-1): NAGVMQNPRHLVRRRGQEARLRCSPMKGHSHVYWYRQLPEEGLKFMVYLQKENIIDESGMPKERFSAEFPKEGPSILRIQQVVRGDSAAYFCASSPGQGNTEAFFGQGTRLTVV.

J is TRBJ2-1 and V is TRBV13, with 10 bases matching TRBD2. The CDR3 has 16 residues. Germline CDR1 PRHDT, CDR2 FYEKMQ (reference sequence). The V gene end was trimmed by 2 bases and the J gene end by 5 bases; junction bases not matched to a gene: 6. The CDR3 DNA reads as TGTGCCAGCAGCTTATTACTAGCGGGGATTGACAATGAGCAGTTCTTC. Translated, it gives CASSLLLAGIDNEQFF.

This rearrangement joins TRBV28 to TRBJ1-3; unclear D gene. Germline lookup yields CDR1 MDHEN and CDR2 SYDVKM. V was pared by 7 bases and J by 0 bases, with 16 bases between. This CDR3 region has 16 residues. CDR3 sequence: CASIPSSGFSGNTIYF. The CDR3 nucleotides are TGTGCCAGCATCCCTTCTTCCGGGTTCTCTGGAAACACCATATATTTT.

The V and J genes are TRBV5-1 and TRBJ2-6; TRBD2 might be the D (5 bases). V lost 3 bases, J lost 1 base, and 11 bases lay in between. Germline CDR1 and CDR2: SGHRS and YFSETQ. The CDR3 spans 16 residues. CDR3 nucleotide sequence: TGCGCCAGCAGCTCCAGCGGTTGGTCTGGGGCCAACGTCCTGACTTTC. As protein: CASSSSGWSGANVLTF.

This chain links TRBV5-6 with TRBJ2-7, with 7 bases fitting TRBD2. Germline assignment: CDR1 SGHDT and CDR2 YYEEEE. The CDR3 consists of 15 residues. J lost 0 bases, V lost 1 base, and 4 bases had no gene match. The CDR3 loop reads CASSLRLAVSYEQYF. The DNA for the CDR3 is TGTGCCAGCAGCTTGAGGCTAGCGGTCTCCTACGAGCAGTACTTC.

The chain couples TRBV4-2 to TRBJ1-2; D possibly corresponds to TRBD1 (6 bases). Trimming cost V 0 bases and J 8 bases, with 22 bases left between them. Germline CDR1 LGHNA, CDR2 YNFKEQ. The CDR3 contains 17 residues. CDR3 protein: CASSQEGTGWGKEGYTF. The CDR3 nucleotides read TGTGCCAGCAGCCAAGAAGGTACAGGGTGGGGTAAGGAGGGCTACACCTTC.

J is TRBJ2-3 and V is TRBV18; 8 nucleotides agree with TRBD2. This CDR3 region has 17 residues. The germline V gene has CDR1 KGHSH and CDR2 LQKENI. Trimming cost V 6 bases and J 8 bases; bases outside gene matches: 19. CDR3 region: CASSQTPPSRLASTQYF. The CDR3 region has the DNA TGTGCCAGCTCCCAAACTCCACCATCTAGACTAGCGTCTACGCAGTATTTT.

The chain carries TRBV19 and TRBJ2-3; D gene uncertain. Trimming removed 4 bases from V and 0 bases from J, with 8 bases in between. The CDR3 totals 14 residues. Germline values: CDR1 LNHDA, CDR2 SQIVND (reference sequence). For the CDR3, the DNA is TGTGCCAGTAGTACGCGAATTAGCACAGATACGCAGTATTTT. This codes for CASSTRISTDTQYF.

J is TRBJ1-2 and V is TRBV5-1; no firm D call. V lost 1 base and J lost 3, with 16 bases in between. The CDR3 runs to 16 residues. Per germline, CDR1 SGHRS and CDR2 YFSETQ. The CDR3 sequence is CASSLTRGWFYYGYTF. As DNA, the CDR3 is TGCGCCAGCAGCTTGACGCGGGGTTGGTTTTACTATGGCTACACCTTC. Full variable domain (outside the CDR3, taken from reference TRBV5-1 and TRBJ1-2): KAGVTQTPRYLIKTRGQQVTLSCSPISGHRSVSWYQQTPGQGLQFLFEYFSETQRNKGNFPGRFSGRQFSNSRSEMNVSTLELGDSALYLCASSLTRGWFYYGYTFGSGTRLTVV.

The chain combines TRBV27 with TRBJ1-1, with TRBD1 as a possible D gene (6 bases). From germline, CDR1 is MNHEY and CDR2 SMNVEV (reference sequence). This CDR3 is 13 amino acids long. V lost 6 bases, J lost 5 bases, and 13 bases lay in between. CDR3 protein: CASRQLQGTEAFF. Here the CDR3 DNA reads TGTGCCAGCAGGCAATTACAGGGTACTGAAGCTTTCTTT.

The CDR3 is CASSLGTEIYEQYF. CDR3 in DNA: TGCGCCAGCAGCTTGGGGACAGAGATCTACGAGCAGTACTTC. V gene TRBV5-1 combines with J gene TRBJ2-7, with D perhaps TRBD1 (6 bases). CDR1 SGHRS and CDR2 YFSETQ come from the germline V gene. V was pared by 0 bases and J by 3 bases, with 10 bases between. The CDR3 is made up of 14 amino acids.

The chain carries TRBV6-4 and TRBJ1-1, with 9 positions matching TRBD1. CDR1 is MRHNA, CDR2 SNTAGT, per germline. V gave up 7 bases and J gave up 1 base; unmatched junction bases: 7. This CDR3 spans 15 amino acids. This CDR3 reads CASNGPGQGNTEAFF. The CDR3 bases are TGTGCCAGCAATGGACCGGGACAGGGGAACACTGAAGCTTTCTTT.

The genes are TRBV9 and TRBJ2-5; TRBD2 matches 10 bases. The CDR3 runs 15 residues. V was clipped by 4 bases and J by 5 bases; unmatched bases: 8. From germline, CDR1 is SGDLS and CDR2 YYNGEE. The CDR3 bases are TGTGCCAGCAGCACCCTAGCGGGGGAGAGGGAGACCCAGTACTTC. It is translated as CASSTLAGERETQYF.

V is TRBV6-5 and J is TRBJ2-7, with TRBD1 matching over 11 bases. CDR3 size: 14 residues. Trimming cost V 8 bases and J 3 bases; bases outside gene matches: 6. Germline V gene lookup returns CDR1 MNHEY and CDR2 SVGAGI. CDR3 sequence (DNA): TGTGCCAGCTCCCGGACAGGGGGCTTCTACGAGCAGTACTTC. This codes for CASSRTGGFYEQYF.

The chain carries TRBV20-1 and TRBJ1-2, with D possibly TRBD1 on 5 matching bases. This CDR3 comprises 15 residues. Germline V gene data show CDR1 as DFQATT and CDR2 as SNEGSKA (reference sequence). V was shortened by 3 bases and J by 6 bases, with 20 bases between the two germline ends. The DNA for the CDR3 is TGCAGTGCTAGTGAGCCCATGACAGTAAGAGATGGCTACACCTTC. It translates to CSASEPMTVRDGYTF.

V and J are TRBV7-9 and TRBJ1-1, with 7 bases fitting TRBD1. The CDR3 has 15 residues. Per the germline V gene, CDR1 is SEHNR and CDR2 is FQNEAQ (reference sequence). J lost 1 base, V lost 2 bases, and 4 bases had no gene match. The CDR3 spells CASSLWHRGNTEAFF. As DNA, the CDR3 is TGTGCCAGCAGCTTATGGCACAGGGGGAACACTGAAGCTTTCTTT.

This clone is deemed medium-sized. The chain joins TRBV6-5 to TRBJ2-5; 7 nucleotides line up with TRBD1. The CDR3 is 15 amino acids. With 5 bases clipped from V and 5 bases from J, the junction kept 11 bases outside the gene matches. The V gene's germline CDR1 is MNHEY and CDR2 SVGAGI. CDR3 sequence (DNA): TGTGCCAGCAGTCCGGCAGGGGGATCGGGGGAGACCCAGTACTTC. Its protein product is CASSPAGGSGETQYF.

The V gene is TRBV19, the J gene TRBJ2-6; TRBD2 aligns across 10 bases. Germline CDR1 reads LNHDA; CDR2 reads SQIVND (reference sequence). Trimming took 4 bases from V and 0 from J; bases not matched to a gene: 6. CDR3 length equals 18 residues. The CDR3 DNA reads TGTGCCAGTAGTAATAGCGGGGGGACCCTCTCTGGGGCCAACGTCCTGACTTTC. Amino acid sequence: CASSNSGGTLSGANVLTF.

The chain recombines TRBV6-5 with TRBJ2-1; 8 bases map to TRBD2. Per germline, CDR1 MNHEY and CDR2 SVGAGI. Trimming cost V 8 bases and J 4 bases; bases outside gene matches: 4. This CDR3 contains 13 residues. The CDR3 reads CASEKREYNEQFF. In DNA form, the CDR3 reads TGTGCCAGCGAAAAGCGGGAGTACAATGAGCAGTTCTTC.